A selection of T cell receptor beta chains follows, all from one sample in a study of metastatic and nonmetastatic thyroid tumors. TCRdb recomputed clones from the PCR reads via MiXCR. This sample carries approximately 16,000 clones, less than 30% of them seen once, and the ten largest clones take roughly 52%. The sequencing input was tumor tissue. These receptors all come from a male donor with papillary thyroid cancer or a benign thyroid nodule (not recorded which). Some clones in this sample may be carry-over from other donors' samples. CDR3s include the opening cysteine and the closing phenylalanine or tryptophan. The order of the fields is D gene, clone size, J gene, V gene, CDR3 DNA, CDR3 protein. D genes are given only for firm matches. Expanded clones are given a class, and other clones once, few, many or no size at all.

>TRBD2|many|TRBJ2-5|TRBV20-1
TGCAGTGCTGAACTAGCGGGGGTGGCGACCCAGTACTTC
CSAELAGVATQYF
>TRBD2|many|TRBJ2-1|TRBV11-2
TGTGCCAGCAGCTTTTTAGCGGGATTCTACAATGAGCAGTTCTTC
CASSFLAGFYNEQFF
>.|many|TRBJ2-3|TRBV29-1
TGCAGCGCAGGGACCTGGGTAGATACGCAGTATTTT
CSAGTWVDTQYF
>.|many|TRBJ2-5|TRBV5-4
TGTGCCAGCAGCTTGGCTCCGGGACTCGGAAGTCAAGAGACCCAGTACTTC
CASSLAPGLGSQETQYF
>.|once|TRBJ1-2|TRBV20-1
TGCAGTGGATCAGGGCAGCAGTGGGGTGGCTACACCTTC
CSGSGQQWGGYTF
>TRBD1|few|TRBJ2-1|TRBV27
TGTGCCAGCAGGCCATTCCGGGACAGGGCCGACAATGAGCAGTTCTTC
CASRPFRDRADNEQFF
>TRBD1|.|TRBJ2-7|TRBV5-1
TGCGCCAGCAGCTTGTTGGGACAGAGCTACGAGCAGTACTTC
CASSLLGQSYEQYF
>.|medium-sized|TRBJ1-3|TRBV6-1
TGTGCCAGCAGTCTGAGATGGAGCTCTGGAAACACCATATATTTT
CASSLRWSSGNTIYF
>TRBD2|few|TRBJ2-7|TRBV7-2
TGTGCAACCGCTTTAGGGACTAGTGCCGAGCAGTACTTC
CATALGTSAEQYF
>TRBD1|many|TRBJ2-3|TRBV6-1
TGTGCCGGGGGGACAGGCCGGGGAGCAGATACGCAGTATTTT
CAGGTGRGADTQYF
>TRBD2|many|TRBJ2-1|TRBV7-3
TGTGCCAGCAGCTTACGGGGGGGAGGTAATGAGCAGTTCTTC
CASSLRGGGNEQFF
>.|.|TRBJ1-1|TRBV20-1
TGCAGTGCTATCAGTCGGGTAGGCACTGAAGCTTTCTTT
CSAISRVGTEAFF
>.|few|TRBJ2-7|TRBV2
TGTGCCAGCAGTGAGATATCCTACGAGCAGTACTTC
CASSEISYEQYF
>TRBD1|many|TRBJ2-5|TRBV20-1
TGCAGTGCCACACGGACAGGTCAAGAGACCCAGTACTTC
CSATRTGQETQYF
>.|.|TRBJ2-7|TRBV12-3/TRBV12-4
TGTGCCAGCAGTCGGAGGACGGGCTCCTACGAGCAGTACTTC
CASSRRTGSYEQYF
>.|.|TRBJ2-1|TRBV6-2/TRBV6-3
TGTGCCAGCAGTTACCGGGGACCATACAATGAGCAGTTCTTC
CASSYRGPYNEQFF
>.|.|TRBJ2-7|TRBV7-8
TGTGCCAGCAGCTTGACTTGGGCCTACGAGCAGTACTTC
CASSLTWAYEQYF
>TRBD1|.|TRBJ1-2|TRBV30
TGTGCCTGGAGTCCACAGGGGTATGGCTACACCTTC
CAWSPQGYGYTF
>.|many|TRBJ2-1|TRBV10-3
TGTGCCATCAGTGACGTTGGCGATGAGCAGTTCTTC
CAISDVGDEQFF
>.|many|TRBJ2-3|TRBV2
TGTGCCAGCAGTGAGTACTTTAAGGCAGCTAGCACAGATACGCAGTATTTT
CASSEYFKAASTDTQYF
>.|.|TRBJ1-2|TRBV20-1
TGCAGTTCCCCTCCCCCCCGGGGCCAGGGGTACTATGGCTACACCTTT
CSSPPPRGQGYYGYTF
>.|many|TRBJ2-2|TRBV5-1
TGCGCCAGCGCCCGTCAGGCTTTAGCCGGGGAGCTGTTTTTT
CASARQALAGELFF
>TRBD2|many|TRBJ2-3|TRBV10-3
TGTGCCATCAGTGGTTACGACGGGAGGCTTGCAGATACGCAGTATTTT
CAISGYDGRLADTQYF
>TRBD1|.|TRBJ2-1|TRBV18
TGTGCCAGCTCACCGGGACAGAATAACAATGAGCAGTTCTTC
CASSPGQNNNEQFF
>TRBD2|.|TRBJ2-3|TRBV7-1
TGTGCCAGCACAGGGGTCTTGACTAGCGGGGCTAAGATACCAGATACGCAGTATTTT
CASTGVLTSGAKIPDTQYF
>TRBD2|few|TRBJ2-2|TRBV28
TGTGCCAGCAGTCTTTGGACTAGAGACACCGGGGAGCTGTTTTTT
CASSLWTRDTGELFF
>.|many|TRBJ2-3|TRBV7-9
TGTGCCAGCAGCTTATGGGGGCAGGGGACACACCACACAGATACGCAGTATTTT
CASSLWGQGTHHTDTQYF
>.|.|TRBJ1-2|TRBV6-2/TRBV6-3
TGTGCCAGCAGGGTTCTACTAGGAGGCTACACCTTC
CASRVLLGGYTF
>.|many|TRBJ1-3|TRBV5-1
TGCGCCAGCAGCTTGTACGGGGGAGGCTCCCGAAACACCATATATTTT
CASSLYGGGSRNTIYF
>.|many|TRBJ2-1|TRBV29-1
TGCAGCGTTGAAGGGACTTCCTACAATGAGCAGTTCTTC
CSVEGTSYNEQFF
>.|.|TRBJ1-6|TRBV6-1
TGTGCCAGCAGTGCAATGCTCTCGGGAAATTCACCCCACCACTTT
CASSAMLSGNSPHHF
>TRBD1|many|TRBJ1-5|TRBV11-3
TGTGCCAGCAGCTTAGGACAGGGCCTTAGCCTTAATCAGCCCCAGCATTTT
CASSLGQGLSLNQPQHF
>.|medium-sized|TRBJ2-3|TRBV18
TGTGCCAGCTCTCGCACAGATACGCAGTATTTT
CASSRTDTQYF
>.|many|TRBJ2-7|TRBV11-3
TGTGCCAGCAGCTTCGCGGAAGGGGGATGGGAGCAGTACTTC
CASSFAEGGWEQYF
>TRBD2|.|TRBJ2-1|TRBV28
TGTGCCAGCAGTTTCGTACTAGCGGTCCGGCGCAATGAGCAGTTCTTC
CASSFVLAVRRNEQFF
>.|.|TRBJ1-2|TRBV14
TGTGCCAGCAGCCCCGGCAAGCCTGAGTGGGGACTACTTTATGGCTACACCTTC
CASSPGKPEWGLLYGYTF
>TRBD1|many|TRBJ1-2|TRBV6-1
TGTGCCAGCAGTGATGTGGGGGACAGGGCTCAAGGCTACACCTTC
CASSDVGDRAQGYTF
>TRBD1|.|TRBJ1-4|TRBV6-1
TGTGCCAGCAGGCGACAGGGAATTAATGAAAAACTGTTTTTT
CASRRQGINEKLFF
>.|few|TRBJ1-2|TRBV6-2/TRBV6-3
TGTGCCAGCAGACGAGGGACGACTAACTATGGCTACACCTTC
CASRRGTTNYGYTF
>.|.|TRBJ2-5|TRBV28
TGTGCCAGCGGTAAGCTGGCCCAAGAGACCCAGTACTTC
CASGKLAQETQYF
>.|many|TRBJ2-7|TRBV19
TGTGCCAGTAGTAACGGGCAGAGGGGCGAGCAGTACTTC
CASSNGQRGEQYF
>TRBD1|.|TRBJ1-2|TRBV6-1
TGTGCCAGCAGGGCGGGACAGGGGAACTATGGCTACACCTTC
CASRAGQGNYGYTF
>.|many|TRBJ2-1|TRBV4-1
TGCGCCAGCAGCCAACTACAGGGAGACGAGCAGTTCTTC
CASSQLQGDEQFF
>.|.|TRBJ2-7|TRBV27
TGTGCCAGCAGTCCTGACAGGAGAAGCTACGAGCAGTACTTC
CASSPDRRSYEQYF
>.|.|TRBJ2-7|TRBV11-2
TGTGCCAGCAGCTCTAATTGGGAAAGCTACGAGCAGTACTTC
CASSSNWESYEQYF
>.|medium-sized|TRBJ2-7|TRBV4-1
TGCGCCAGCAGCCAAGATCGGGGCAGGGTTTCAAAGGAGCAGTACTTC
CASSQDRGRVSKEQYF
>.|many|TRBJ1-1|TRBV28
TGTGCCAGCAGTTTGGAAGCTGAAGCTTTCTTT
CASSLEAEAFF
>.|many|TRBJ1-6|TRBV3-1
TGTGCCAGCAGCCAGTTGGCCCTTTCACCCCTCCACTTT
CASSQLALSPLHF
>.|many|TRBJ2-3|TRBV27
TGTGCCAGCAGTTCCCTGGGGACACCATCAAGCACAGATACGCAGTATTTT
CASSSLGTPSSTDTQYF
>TRBD1|.|TRBJ2-4|TRBV28
TGTGCCAGGCGATCACAGGGGATGGACATTCTGTACTTC
CARRSQGMDILYF
>.|.|TRBJ1-6|TRBV6-1
TGTGCCAGCAGCCGAACGGGGGGAACACCCCTCCACTTT
CASSRTGGTPLHF
>.|.|TRBJ2-2|TRBV6-5
TGTGCCAGCAGTTACTCCGGCAGAGTCTACACCGGGGAGCTGTTTTTT
CASSYSGRVYTGELFF
>.|many|TRBJ1-3|TRBV9
TGTGCCAGCAGCGTAGCTCAATGGGTGACTGGAAACACCATATATTTT
CASSVAQWVTGNTIYF
>.|many|TRBJ2-4|TRBV12-3/TRBV12-4
TGTGCCAGCAGTTTGAGGGGACTAGCCAAAAACATTCAGTACTTC
CASSLRGLAKNIQYF
>.|once|TRBJ1-6|TRBV5-1
TGCGCCAGCAGCTTGTGGGGGGCTGGATCACCCCTCCACTTT
CASSLWGAGSPLHF
>.|.|TRBJ1-2|TRBV12-3/TRBV12-4
TGTGCCAGCAGTTTAGGTCAGGACTATGGCTTCACCTTC
CASSLGQDYGFTF
>TRBD2|many|TRBJ2-3|TRBV2
TGTGCCAGCAGGGTCCCCCCCAGCGGGGGGCGGAGAGATACGCAGTATTTT
CASRVPPSGGRRDTQYF